One and the same sample provided the 15 T cell receptor beta chains below, sequenced in a study of T cells in localized non-small cell lung cancer. The table came from immunoSEQ multiplex PCR; TCRdb's copy has only in-frame clones and leaves some out. The sample has around 30,000 clones; 78% are singletons. The sequences come from peripheral blood, collected before any cancer treatment. These receptors all stem from a male donor aged 60 or older with stage II squamous cell lung carcinoma.

The chain recombines TRBV29-1 with TRBJ1-1; no reliable D call. V was clipped by 2 bases and J by 7 bases, with 5 bases between them. This CDR3 is built from 10 residues. Germline CDR1 reads SQVTM; CDR2 reads ANQGSEA. The CDR3 DNA is TGCAGCGTTGAATACTTTGAAGCTTTCTTT. This translates into CSVEYFEAFF.

V and J are TRBV9 and TRBJ2-1; 8 bases align to TRBD2. The germline gives CDR1 SGDLS, CDR2 YYNGEE. There are 15 residues in the CDR3. The V and J ends lost 4 bases and 6 bases, in that order; junction bases with no gene match: 9. The chain's CDR3 is CASSPLGGGPNEQFF. CDR3 bases: TGTGCCAGCAGCCCCCTGGGCGGGGGGCCCAATGAGCAGTTCTTC. Using reference TRBV9 and TRBJ2-1 for the parts outside the CDR3, the full variable domain is DSGVTQTPKHLITATGQRVTLRCSPRSGDLSVYWYQQSLDQGLQFLIQYYNGEERAKGNILERFSAQQFPDLHSELNLSSLELGDSALYFCASSPLGGGPNEQFFGPGTRLTVL.

The V gene is TRBV14, the J gene TRBJ1-2; no reliable D call. CDR3 length equals 15 residues. Trimming stripped 2 bases from V and 4 bases from J, with 14 bases between. Per the germline V gene, CDR1 is SGHDN and CDR2 is FVKESK. The CDR3 DNA reads TGTGCCAGCAGCCAAACCGCTGAGGGAACCTATGGCTACACCTTC. Protein product: CASSQTAEGTYGYTF. Full variable domain (outside the CDR3, taken from reference TRBV14 and TRBJ1-2): EAGVTQFPSHSVIEKGQTVTLRCDPISGHDNLYWYRRVMGKEIKFLLHFVKESKQDESGMPNNRFLAERTGGTYSTLKVQPAELEDSGVYFCASSQTAEGTYGYTFGSGTRLTVV.

The chain carries TRBV4-2 and TRBJ1-4; D not certain. The CDR3 runs 13 residues. Germline values: CDR1 LGHNA, CDR2 YNFKEQ. V lost 8 bases, J lost 2 bases, and 9 bases lay in between. The CDR3 sequence is CASGIVTNEKLFF. In nucleotides, the CDR3 is TGTGCCAGCGGAATCGTTACTAATGAAAAACTGTTTTTT.

The table lists this clone with many counts. The chain recombines TRBV2 with TRBJ1-1; no reliable D call. V was trimmed by 8 bases and J by 1 base, leaving 5 bases between them. CDR3 length: 11 residues. Germline-derived CDR1 and CDR2 are SNHLY and FYNNEI. CDR3 bases: TGTGCCAGCCAATGGAACACTGAAGCTTTCTTT. Translating it yields CASQWNTEAFF.

The chain couples TRBV18 to TRBJ2-1; possibly TRBD1 or TRBD2 for D (5 bases each). This CDR3 contains 15 residues. Germline loops: CDR1 KGHSH, CDR2 LQKENI. Between the trimmed V and J ends, which lost 6 bases and 6 bases, there was a span of 18 bases. The CDR3 nucleotides read TGTGCCAGCTCCCCGGGATTTCTTGGGGGCAATGAGCAGTTCTTC. Its protein is CASSPGFLGGNEQFF.

CDR3 nucleotides: TGTGCCAGCAGTCGACAGGATTTGGGGACCCAGTACTTC. Encoded protein: CASSRQDLGTQYF. The V call is TRBV6-6, the J call TRBJ2-5, with D possibly TRBD1 on 6 matching bases. Germline CDR1 and CDR2: MNHNY and SVGAGI (reference sequence). This CDR3 region has 13 residues. Trimming shortened V by 5 bases and J by 7 bases, and 14 bases separated the two germline ends.

This CDR3 is CASSMSQGIGDQYF. The DNA of the CDR3 is TGTGCCAGTAGTATGTCGCAGGGAATAGGGGACCAGTACTTC. V gene TRBV19 combines with J gene TRBJ2-5, with D possibly TRBD1 on 5 matching bases. Trimming pared 3 bases from V and 10 bases from J, leaving 18 bases between. The CDR3 contains 14 residues. The germline CDR1 and CDR2 sequences are LNHDA and SQIVND (reference sequence).

This sequence joins TRBV13 and TRBJ2-3; 7 bases are a match to TRBD2. V shed 4 bases, J shed 5 bases, and the junction held 15 bases outside the gene matches. The germline V gene has CDR1 PRHDT and CDR2 FYEKMQ (reference sequence). This CDR3 spans 17 amino acids. Here the CDR3 DNA reads TGTGCCAGCAGCTCGCGGAGACTAGCTTCACAAGGAGATACGCAGTATTTT. This gives the protein CASSSRRLASQGDTQYF.

The rearrangement uses TRBV10-2 and TRBJ2-7, with D hard to call. Trimming pared 3 bases from V and 11 bases from J, leaving 14 bases between. Germline lookup yields CDR1 WSHSY and CDR2 SAAADI. This CDR3 comprises 12 residues. DNA of the CDR3: TGCGCCAGCAGTGAACTTTCGGGTGTGGAGTACTTC. Translation gives CASSELSGVEYF.

The chain links TRBV6-1 to TRBJ1-3; no clear D gene. CDR1 MNHNS and CDR2 SASEGT come from the germline V gene. The ends were cut back, 4 bases at V and 2 bases at J, with 9 bases in the middle. CDR3 length: 14 residues. CDR3 residues: CASSAGGAGNTIYF. The CDR3, as DNA: TGTGCCAGCAGTGCTGGAGGAGCTGGAAACACCATATATTTT.

The chain has TRBV5-1 and TRBJ2-1; 7 bases line up with TRBD1. The trim removed 7 bases at V and 4 bases at J, leaving 17 bases unmatched. This CDR3 comprises 17 residues. Germline lookup yields CDR1 SGHRS and CDR2 YFSETQ. The CDR3 DNA reads as TGCGCCAGCCGCGCCACGACAGGGCTCGCGAATTACAATGAGCAGTTCTTC. Protein: CASRATTGLANYNEQFF.

The chain has TRBV30 and TRBJ1-2; D gene ambiguous. The CDR3 covers 11 residues. The V and J ends lost 1 base and 1 base respectively, with 1 base between them. CDR1 is GTSNPN and CDR2 is SVGIG in the germline V gene (reference sequence). CDR3: CAWSDNYGYTF. The CDR3 DNA reads TGTGCCTGGAGTGATAACTATGGCTACACCTTC.

This clone appeared a few times. In nucleotides, the CDR3 is TGCGCCAGCAGCTTGGCGCAGGAGGGGGATGAGCAGTTCTTC. It codes for CASSLAQEGDEQFF. The V call is TRBV5-1, the J call TRBJ2-1; D is perhaps TRBD1 or TRBD2 (6 bases each). Germline V gene sequence: CDR1 SGHRS, CDR2 YFSETQ. The CDR3 consists of 14 residues. The V end was cut by 0 bases, the J end by 8 bases, with 12 bases between.

The V gene is TRBV2, the J gene TRBJ1-5; no clear D gene. Trimming took 6 bases from V and 2 from J, leaving 14 bases between them. Germline V gives CDR1 SNHLY, CDR2 FYNNEI. There are 15 residues in the CDR3. The CDR3 spells CASSKDPSGNQPQHF. In nucleotides, the CDR3 is TGTGCCAGCAGCAAGGATCCGAGTGGCAATCAGCCCCAGCATTTT.